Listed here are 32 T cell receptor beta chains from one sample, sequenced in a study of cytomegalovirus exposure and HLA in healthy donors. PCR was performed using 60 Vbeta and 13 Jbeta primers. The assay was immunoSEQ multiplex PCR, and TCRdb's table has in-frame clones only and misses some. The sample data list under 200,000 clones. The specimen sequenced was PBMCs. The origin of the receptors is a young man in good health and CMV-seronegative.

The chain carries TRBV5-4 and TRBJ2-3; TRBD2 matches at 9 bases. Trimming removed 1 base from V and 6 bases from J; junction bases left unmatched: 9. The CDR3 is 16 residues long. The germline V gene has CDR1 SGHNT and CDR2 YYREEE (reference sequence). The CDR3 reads CASSLRVAGGADTQYF. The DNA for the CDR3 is TGTGCCAGCAGCTTGAGGGTTGCGGGAGGGGCGGATACGCAGTATTTT.

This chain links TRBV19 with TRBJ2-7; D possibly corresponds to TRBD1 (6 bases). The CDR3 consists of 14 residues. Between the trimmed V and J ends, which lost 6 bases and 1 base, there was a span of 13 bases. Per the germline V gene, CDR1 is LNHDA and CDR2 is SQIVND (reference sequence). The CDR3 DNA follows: TGTGCCAGTAGACTACAGGGAAGTTCCTACGAGCAGTACTTC. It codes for CASRLQGSSYEQYF.

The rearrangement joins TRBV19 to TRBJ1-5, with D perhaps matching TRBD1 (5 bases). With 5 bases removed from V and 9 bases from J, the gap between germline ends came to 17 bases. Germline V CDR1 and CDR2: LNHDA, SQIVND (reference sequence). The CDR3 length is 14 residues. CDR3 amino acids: CASSLGFPQGPQHF. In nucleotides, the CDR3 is TGTGCCAGTAGTCTCGGGTTCCCCCAGGGGCCCCAGCATTTT.

The chain's CDR3 is CACETGTNEKLFF. CDR3 in DNA: TGTGCCTGTGAGACAGGGACTAATGAAAAACTGTTTTTT. V and J are TRBV30 and TRBJ1-4, with 7 bases lining up with TRBD1. The CDR3 has 13 amino acids. V shed 6 bases, J shed 2 bases, and the junction held 3 bases outside the gene matches. The germline V gene has CDR1 GTSNPN and CDR2 SVGIG (reference sequence).

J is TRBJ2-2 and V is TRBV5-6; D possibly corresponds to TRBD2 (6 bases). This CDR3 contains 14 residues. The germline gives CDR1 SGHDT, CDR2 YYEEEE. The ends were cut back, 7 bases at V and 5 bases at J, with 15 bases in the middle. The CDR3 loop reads CASHTGLWTGELFF. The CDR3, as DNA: TGTGCCAGCCATACGGGACTTTGGACCGGGGAGCTGTTTTTT.

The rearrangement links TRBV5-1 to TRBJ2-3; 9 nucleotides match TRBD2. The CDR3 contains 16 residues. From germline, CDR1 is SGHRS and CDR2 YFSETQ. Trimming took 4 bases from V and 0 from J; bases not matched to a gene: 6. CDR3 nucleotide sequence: TGCGCCAGCAGCAGACCGGGACTAGCTAGCACAGATACGCAGTATTTT. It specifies CASSRPGLASTDTQYF. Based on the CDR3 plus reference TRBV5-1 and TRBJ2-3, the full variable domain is KAGVTQTPRYLIKTRGQQVTLSCSPISGHRSVSWYQQTPGQGLQFLFEYFSETQRNKGNFPGRFSGRQFSNSRSEMNVSTLELGDSALYLCASSRPGLASTDTQYFGPGTRLTVL.

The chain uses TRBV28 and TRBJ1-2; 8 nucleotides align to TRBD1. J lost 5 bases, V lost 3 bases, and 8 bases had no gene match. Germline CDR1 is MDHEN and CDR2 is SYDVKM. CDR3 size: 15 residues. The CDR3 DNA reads TGTGCCAGCAGTTTCCCCGGACAGGGATCATATGGCTACACCTTC. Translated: CASSFPGQGSYGYTF.

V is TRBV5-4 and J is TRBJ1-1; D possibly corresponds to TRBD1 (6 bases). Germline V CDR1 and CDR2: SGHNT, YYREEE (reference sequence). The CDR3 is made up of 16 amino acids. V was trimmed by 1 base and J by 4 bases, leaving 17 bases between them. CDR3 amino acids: CASSLRLGQGSTEAFF. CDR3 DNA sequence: TGTGCCAGCAGCTTGCGGCTTGGTCAGGGGAGCACTGAAGCTTTCTTT.

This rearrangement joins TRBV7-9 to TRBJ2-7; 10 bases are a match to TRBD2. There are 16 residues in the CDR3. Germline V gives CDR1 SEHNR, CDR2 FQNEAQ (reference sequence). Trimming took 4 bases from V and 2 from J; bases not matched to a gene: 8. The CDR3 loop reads CASSSRGTSETYEQYF. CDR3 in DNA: TGTGCCAGCAGCTCCCGCGGGACTAGCGAAACCTACGAGCAGTACTTC.

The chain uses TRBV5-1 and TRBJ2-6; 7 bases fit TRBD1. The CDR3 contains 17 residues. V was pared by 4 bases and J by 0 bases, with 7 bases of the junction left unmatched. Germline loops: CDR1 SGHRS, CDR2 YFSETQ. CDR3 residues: CASSRDSASSGANVLTF. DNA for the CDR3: TGCGCCAGCAGCAGGGACAGTGCCAGCTCTGGGGCCAACGTCCTGACTTTC. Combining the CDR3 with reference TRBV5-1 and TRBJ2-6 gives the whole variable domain KAGVTQTPRYLIKTRGQQVTLSCSPISGHRSVSWYQQTPGQGLQFLFEYFSETQRNKGNFPGRFSGRQFSNSRSEMNVSTLELGDSALYLCASSRDSASSGANVLTFGAGSRLTVL.

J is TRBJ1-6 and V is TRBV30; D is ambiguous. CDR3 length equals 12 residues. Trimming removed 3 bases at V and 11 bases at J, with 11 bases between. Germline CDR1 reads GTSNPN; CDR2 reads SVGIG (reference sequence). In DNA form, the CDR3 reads TGTGCCTGGAGCCGGGGTTCGGCACCCCTCCACTTT. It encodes CAWSRGSAPLHF.

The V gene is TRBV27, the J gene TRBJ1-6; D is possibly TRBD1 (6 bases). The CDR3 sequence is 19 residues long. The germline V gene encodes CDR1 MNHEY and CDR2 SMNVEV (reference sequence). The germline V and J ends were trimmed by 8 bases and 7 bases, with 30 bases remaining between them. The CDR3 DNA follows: TGTGCCAGCCGGACAAAAAATTTACAGGGTGGGGATTTCAATTCACCCCTCCACTTT. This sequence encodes CASRTKNLQGGDFNSPLHF.

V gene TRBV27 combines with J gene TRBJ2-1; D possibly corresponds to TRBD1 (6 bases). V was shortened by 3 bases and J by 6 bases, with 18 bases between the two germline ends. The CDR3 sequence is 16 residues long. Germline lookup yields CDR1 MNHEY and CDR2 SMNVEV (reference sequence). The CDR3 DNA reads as TGTGCCAGCAGTTTGTTATCAGGGCAAGGGGGCAATGAGCAGTTCTTC. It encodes CASSLLSGQGGNEQFF.

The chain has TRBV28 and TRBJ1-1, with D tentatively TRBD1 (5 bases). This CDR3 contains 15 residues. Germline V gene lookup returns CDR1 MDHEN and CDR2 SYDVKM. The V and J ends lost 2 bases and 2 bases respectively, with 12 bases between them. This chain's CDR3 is CASSLNPGINTEAFF. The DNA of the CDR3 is TGTGCCAGCAGTTTAAATCCAGGGATTAACACTGAAGCTTTCTTT.

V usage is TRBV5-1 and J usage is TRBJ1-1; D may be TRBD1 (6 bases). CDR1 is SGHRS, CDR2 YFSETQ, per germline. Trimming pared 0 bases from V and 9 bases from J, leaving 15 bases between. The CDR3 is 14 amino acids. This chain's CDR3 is CASSLGQELAKAFF. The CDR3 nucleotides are TGCGCCAGCAGCTTGGGACAGGAGCTGGCGAAAGCTTTCTTT.

In DNA, the CDR3 is TGTGCCAGCAGTACCTCGGGGGCTGGAAACACCATATATTTT. Its translation: CASSTSGAGNTIYF. The chain combines TRBV28 with TRBJ1-3; D possibly corresponds to TRBD1 (5 bases). This CDR3 has 14 amino acids. V lost 5 bases and J lost 2, with 10 bases in between. Germline V lookup: CDR1 MDHEN, CDR2 SYDVKM.

The CDR3: CASSSSLRGTGELFF. In nucleotides, the CDR3 is TGTGCCAGCAGCTCCTCCCTGCGTGGCACCGGGGAGCTGTTTTTT. The J gene is TRBJ2-2, the V gene TRBV7-3, with D hard to call. Trimming took 4 bases from V and 4 from J, leaving 13 bases between them. From germline, CDR1 is SGHTA and CDR2 FQGTGA. The CDR3 has 15 amino acids.

The CDR3 DNA is TGCGCCAGCAGCCCCACAGGGAGTTTGTATAGCACAGATACGCAGTATTTT. The encoded protein is CASSPTGSLYSTDTQYF. The chain employs TRBV4-3 and TRBJ2-3; TRBD1 might be the D (6 bases). V was trimmed by 4 bases and J by 0 bases, leaving 17 bases between them. The CDR3 runs to 17 residues. Germline V gene data show CDR1 as LGHNA and CDR2 as YSLEER.

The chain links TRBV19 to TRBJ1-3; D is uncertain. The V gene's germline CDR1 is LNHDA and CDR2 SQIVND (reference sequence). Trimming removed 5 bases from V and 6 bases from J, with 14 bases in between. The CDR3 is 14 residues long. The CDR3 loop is CASSGRGWENTIYF. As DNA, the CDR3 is TGTGCCAGTAGTGGGCGGGGATGGGAAAACACCATATATTTT.

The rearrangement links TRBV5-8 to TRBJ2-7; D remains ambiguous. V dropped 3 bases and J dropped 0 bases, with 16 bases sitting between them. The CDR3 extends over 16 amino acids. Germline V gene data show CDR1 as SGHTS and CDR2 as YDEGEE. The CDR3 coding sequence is TGTGCCAGCAGCTCCTCTATTCGGAGCCACTCCTACGAGCAGTACTTC. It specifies CASSSSIRSHSYEQYF.

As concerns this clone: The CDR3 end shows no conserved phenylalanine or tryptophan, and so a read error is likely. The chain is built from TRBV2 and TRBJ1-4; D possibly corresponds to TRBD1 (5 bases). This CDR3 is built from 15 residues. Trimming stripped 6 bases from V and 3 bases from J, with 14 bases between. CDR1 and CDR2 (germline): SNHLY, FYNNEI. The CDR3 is CASRDPGGANEKLFC. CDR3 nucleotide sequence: TGTGCCAGCAGGGATCCTGGGGGGGCTAATGAAAAACTGTTTTGT.

The CDR3 protein is CASSLGTGSSYEQYF. The CDR3 DNA follows: TGTGCCAGCAGCTTGGGGACAGGAAGCTCCTACGAGCAGTACTTC. This sequence joins TRBV5-6 and TRBJ2-7; 7 positions agree with TRBD1. The CDR3 has 15 residues. Germline V CDR1 and CDR2: SGHDT, YYEEEE. After removal of 0 bases from V and 0 bases from J, the junction contained 3 bases not matched to a gene.

The CDR3 loop is CSVFTGGNTEAFF. The CDR3 DNA sequence: TGCAGCGTATTCACAGGGGGGAACACTGAAGCTTTCTTT. The V call is TRBV29-1, the J call TRBJ1-1; 8 positions match TRBD1. The germline gives CDR1 SQVTM, CDR2 ANQGSEA. V lost 6 bases, J lost 1 base, and 4 bases stayed unmatched. This CDR3 is built from 13 residues.

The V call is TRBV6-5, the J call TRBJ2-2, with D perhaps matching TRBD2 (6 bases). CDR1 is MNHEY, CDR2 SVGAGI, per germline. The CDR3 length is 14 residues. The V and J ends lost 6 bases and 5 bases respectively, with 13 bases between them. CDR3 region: CASREGAVTGELFF. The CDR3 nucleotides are TGTGCCAGCAGGGAGGGAGCAGTGACCGGGGAGCTGTTTTTT.

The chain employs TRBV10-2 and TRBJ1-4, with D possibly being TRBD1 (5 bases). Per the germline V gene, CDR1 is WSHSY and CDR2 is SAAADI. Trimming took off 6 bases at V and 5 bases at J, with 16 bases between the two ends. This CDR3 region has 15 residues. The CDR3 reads CASSRTGGVNEKLFF. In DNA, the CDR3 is TGCGCCAGCAGCCGAACCGGAGGGGTAAATGAAAAACTGTTTTTT.

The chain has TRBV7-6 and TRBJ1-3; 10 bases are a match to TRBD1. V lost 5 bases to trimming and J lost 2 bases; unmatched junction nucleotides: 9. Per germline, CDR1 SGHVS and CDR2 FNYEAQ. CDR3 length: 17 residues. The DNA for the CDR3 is TGTGCCAGCAGCCCGTGGGACAGGGGTCCCACTGGAAACACCATATATTTT. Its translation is CASSPWDRGPTGNTIYF.

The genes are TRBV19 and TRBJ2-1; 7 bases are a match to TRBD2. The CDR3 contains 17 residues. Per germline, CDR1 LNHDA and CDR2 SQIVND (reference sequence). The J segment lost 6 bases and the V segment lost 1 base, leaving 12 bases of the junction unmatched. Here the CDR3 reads CASSIVGPGRAGNEQFF. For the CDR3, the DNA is TGTGCCAGTAGTATAGTCGGTCCGGGGAGGGCCGGCAATGAGCAGTTCTTC.

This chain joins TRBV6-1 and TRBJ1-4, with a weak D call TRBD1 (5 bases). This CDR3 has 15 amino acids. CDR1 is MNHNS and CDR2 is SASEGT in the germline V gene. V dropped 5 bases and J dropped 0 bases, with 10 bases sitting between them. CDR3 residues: CASSHYRSTNEKLFF. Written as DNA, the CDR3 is TGTGCCAGCAGTCACTACAGGTCAACTAATGAAAAACTGTTTTTT.

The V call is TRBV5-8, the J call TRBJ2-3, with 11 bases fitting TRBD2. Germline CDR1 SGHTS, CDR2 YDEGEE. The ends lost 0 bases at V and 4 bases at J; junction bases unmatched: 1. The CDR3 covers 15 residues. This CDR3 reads CASSLVAGGPDTQYF. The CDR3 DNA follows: TGTGCCAGCAGCTTGGTAGCGGGAGGGCCAGATACGCAGTATTTT.

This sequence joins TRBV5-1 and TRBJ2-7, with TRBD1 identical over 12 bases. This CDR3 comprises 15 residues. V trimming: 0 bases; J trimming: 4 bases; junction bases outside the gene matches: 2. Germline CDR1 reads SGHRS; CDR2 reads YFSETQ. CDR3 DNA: TGCGCCAGCAGCTTGGGGGACAGGGGGCAGTACGAGCAGTACTTC. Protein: CASSLGDRGQYEQYF. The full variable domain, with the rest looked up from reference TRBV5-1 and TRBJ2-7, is KAGVTQTPRYLIKTRGQQVTLSCSPISGHRSVSWYQQTPGQGLQFLFEYFSETQRNKGNFPGRFSGRQFSNSRSEMNVSTLELGDSALYLCASSLGDRGQYEQYFGPGTRLTVT.

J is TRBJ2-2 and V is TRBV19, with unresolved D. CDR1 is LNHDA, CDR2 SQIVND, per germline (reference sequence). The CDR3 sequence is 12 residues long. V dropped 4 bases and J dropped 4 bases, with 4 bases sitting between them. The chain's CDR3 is CASSRSTGELFF. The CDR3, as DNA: TGTGCCAGTAGTAGGAGCACCGGGGAGCTGTTTTTT.

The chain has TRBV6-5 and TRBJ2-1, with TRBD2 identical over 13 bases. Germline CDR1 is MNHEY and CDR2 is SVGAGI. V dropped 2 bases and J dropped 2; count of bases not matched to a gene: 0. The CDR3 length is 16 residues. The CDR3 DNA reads TGTGCCAGCAGTTACGGACTAGCGGGGGCCTACAATGAGCAGTTCTTC. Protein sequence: CASSYGLAGAYNEQFF.